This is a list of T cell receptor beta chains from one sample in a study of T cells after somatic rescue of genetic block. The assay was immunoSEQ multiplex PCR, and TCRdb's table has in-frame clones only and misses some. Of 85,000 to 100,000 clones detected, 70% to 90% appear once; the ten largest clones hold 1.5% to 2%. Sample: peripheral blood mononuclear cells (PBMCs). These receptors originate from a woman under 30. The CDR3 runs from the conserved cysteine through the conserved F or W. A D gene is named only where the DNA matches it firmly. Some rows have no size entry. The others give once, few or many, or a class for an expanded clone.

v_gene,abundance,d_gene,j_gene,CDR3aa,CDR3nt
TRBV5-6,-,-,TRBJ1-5,CASSLSGQPQHF,TGTGCCAGCAGCTTGTCTGGTCAGCCCCAGCATTTT
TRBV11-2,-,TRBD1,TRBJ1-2,CASSPPTGAGYTF,TGTGCCAGCAGCCCCCCGACAGGGGCTGGCTACACCTTC
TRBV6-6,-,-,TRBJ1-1,CASRLKGTTEAFF,TGTGCCAGCCGGTTGAAGGGGACCACTGAAGCTTTCTTT
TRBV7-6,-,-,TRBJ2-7,CASSGRDSLYEQYF,TGTGCCAGCAGCGGGCGGGACAGCCTCTACGAGCAGTACTTC
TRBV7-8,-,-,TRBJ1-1,CASSLTLSTPQGGIQAFF,TGTGCCAGCAGCTTAACATTATCCACCCCACAGGGAGGGATCCAAGCTTTCTTT
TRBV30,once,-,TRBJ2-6,CAWSVISGANVLTF,TGTGCCTGGAGTGTCATCTCTGGGGCCAACGTCCTGACTTTC
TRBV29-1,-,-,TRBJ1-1,CSVSEGGANTEAFF,TGCAGCGTTTCAGAAGGGGGGGCGAACACTGAAGCTTTCTTT
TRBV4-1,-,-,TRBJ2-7,CASSQAGPSSHYEQYF,TGCGCCAGCAGCCAAGCCGGGCCCAGCTCCCACTACGAGCAGTACTTC
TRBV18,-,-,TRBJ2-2,CASSPSSLGTGELFF,TGTGCCAGCTCACCATCTAGTCTCGGCACCGGGGAGCTGTTTTTT
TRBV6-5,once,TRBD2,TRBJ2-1,CASSLAGGSAEEQFF,TGTGCCAGCAGTTTAGCGGGAGGTTCCGCCGAGGAGCAGTTCTTC
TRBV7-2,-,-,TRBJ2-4,CASSPPRPAKNIQYF,TGTGCCAGCAGCCCCCCCCGTCCAGCCAAAAACATTCAGTACTTC
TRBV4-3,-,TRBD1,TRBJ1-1,CASSPGDREAMNTEAFF,TGCGCCAGCAGCCCAGGAGACAGGGAAGCGATGAACACTGAAGCTTTCTTT
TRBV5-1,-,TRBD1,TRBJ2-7,CASTLVPPGQRSYEQYF,TGCGCCAGCACCTTGGTTCCCCCGGGACAGAGATCCTACGAGCAGTACTTC
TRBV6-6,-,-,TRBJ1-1,CASSYSGGGNTEAFF,TGTGCCAGCAGTTACTCTGGGGGAGGAAACACTGAAGCTTTCTTT
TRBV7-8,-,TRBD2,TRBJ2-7,CASSLELAGAYEQYF,TGTGCCAGCAGCTTAGAACTAGCGGGAGCTTACGAGCAGTACTTC
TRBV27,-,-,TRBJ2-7,CASSLGAGRTYEQYF,TGTGCCAGCAGTTTAGGCGCAGGGAGGACCTACGAGCAGTACTTC
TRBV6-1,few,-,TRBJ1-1,CASSEAGRRQQAFF,TGTGCCAGCAGTGAAGCCGGGAGGCGTCAACAAGCTTTCTTT
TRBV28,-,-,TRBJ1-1,CASSTRRQLNTEAFF,TGTGCCAGCAGTACGAGACGACAGCTTAACACTGAAGCTTTCTTT
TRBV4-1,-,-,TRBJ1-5,CASSQPGVGSQHF,TGCGCCAGCAGCCAGCCGGGAGTGGGGTCCCAGCATTTT
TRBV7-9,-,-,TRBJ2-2,CASSLVRSTNTGELFF,TGTGCCAGCAGCTTAGTTCGGTCCACCAACACCGGGGAGCTGTTTTTT
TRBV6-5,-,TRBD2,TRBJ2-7,CASSRTSSYEQYF,TGTGCCAGCAGCCGGACTAGCTCCTACGAGCAGTACTTC
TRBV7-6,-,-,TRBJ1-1,CASSSHRDEGTEAFF,TGTGCCAGCAGCTCACACAGGGATGAGGGCACTGAAGCTTTCTTT
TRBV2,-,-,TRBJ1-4,CASSEARGAGEKLFF,TGTGCCAGCAGTGAAGCAAGGGGGGCAGGCGAAAAACTGTTTTTT
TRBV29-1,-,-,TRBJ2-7,CSACLGGGEQYF,TGCAGCGCATGCCTTGGGGGAGGCGAGCAGTACTTC
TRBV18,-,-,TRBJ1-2,CASSPTEDISYGYTF,TGTGCCAGCTCGCCGACAGAAGACATATCCTATGGCTACACCTTC
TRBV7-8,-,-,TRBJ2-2,CASSERRGNTGELFF,TGTGCCAGCAGCGAACGGAGAGGGAACACCGGGGAGCTGTTTTTT
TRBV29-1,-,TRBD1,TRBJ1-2,CSGGQGARGYTF,TGCAGCGGGGGACAGGGGGCTAGGGGCTACACCTTC
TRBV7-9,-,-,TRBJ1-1,CASSSGSVNTEAFF,TGTGCCAGCAGCTCCGGTTCTGTGAACACTGAAGCTTTCTTT
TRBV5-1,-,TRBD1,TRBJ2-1,CASSLSGQASSYNEQFF,TGCGCCAGCAGCTTGTCGGGACAGGCGAGCTCCTACAATGAGCAGTTCTTC
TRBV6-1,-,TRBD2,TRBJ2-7,CASHREGGYEQYF,TGTGCCAGCCATCGGGAGGGAGGCTACGAGCAGTACTTC
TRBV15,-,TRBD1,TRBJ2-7,CATSQNRGPSTYEQYF,TGTGCCACCAGTCAGAACAGGGGACCTTCAACCTACGAGCAGTACTTC
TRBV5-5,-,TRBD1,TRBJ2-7,CASSYTGVREQYF,TGTGCCAGCAGCTACACAGGGGTTCGCGAGCAGTACTTC
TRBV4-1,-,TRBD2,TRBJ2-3,CASSPPWTSGGGDTQYF,TGCGCCAGCAGCCCTCCATGGACTAGCGGTGGGGGAGATACGCAGTATTTT
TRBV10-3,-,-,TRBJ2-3,CAISETPGQTSTDTQYF,TGTGCCATCAGTGAAACCCCGGGACAAACTAGCACAGATACGCAGTATTTT
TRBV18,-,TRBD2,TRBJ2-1,CASSPATSGGAYNEQFF,TGTGCCAGCTCACCAGCGACTAGCGGGGGGGCATACAATGAGCAGTTCTTC
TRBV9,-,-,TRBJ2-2,CASSVDGTGELFF,TGTGCCAGCAGCGTAGACGGTACCGGGGAGCTGTTTTTT
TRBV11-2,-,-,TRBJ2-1,CASSLESSAYSYNEQFF,TGTGCCAGCAGCTTAGAGTCTAGCGCCTACTCCTACAATGAGCAGTTCTTC
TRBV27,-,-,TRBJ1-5,CASRDLGTEPQHF,TGTGCCAGCAGGGACTTGGGGACGGAGCCCCAGCATTTT
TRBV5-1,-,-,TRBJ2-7,CASSWGGGRGYEQYF,TGCGCCAGCAGCTGGGGCGGGGGCCGAGGGTACGAGCAGTACTTC
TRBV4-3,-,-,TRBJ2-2,CASSQAGQSTGELFF,TGCGCCAGCAGCCAAGCCGGACAGAGTACCGGGGAGCTGTTTTTT
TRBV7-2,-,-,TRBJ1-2,CASSLAGAGANYGYTF,TGTGCCAGCAGCTTAGCGGGGGCAGGGGCTAACTATGGCTACACCTTC
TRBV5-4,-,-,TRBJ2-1,CASRPPTGGGEQFF,TGTGCCAGCAGACCCCCAACAGGGGGGGGTGAGCAGTTCTTC
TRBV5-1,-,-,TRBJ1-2,CASSLAKDSPYGYTF,TGCGCCAGCAGCTTGGCGAAGGACAGCCCTTATGGCTACACCTTC
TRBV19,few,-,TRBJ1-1,CASSTVQGREAFF,TGTGCCAGTAGTACCGTTCAGGGTCGTGAAGCTTTCTTT
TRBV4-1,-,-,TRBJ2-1,CASSRYEGEQFF,TGCGCCAGCAGCCGATACGAGGGAGAGCAGTTCTTC
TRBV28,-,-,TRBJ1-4,CASQGGGEKLFF,TGTGCCAGCCAAGGGGGGGGCGAAAAACTGTTTTTT
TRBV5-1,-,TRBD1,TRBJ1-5,CASSYDRGPNQPQHF,TGCGCCAGCAGTTACGACAGGGGACCCAATCAGCCCCAGCATTTT
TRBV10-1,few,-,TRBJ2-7,CASSDVGNEQYF,TGCGCCAGCAGTGATGTGGGGAACGAGCAGTACTTC
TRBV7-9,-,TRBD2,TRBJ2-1,CASSLARGNEQFF,TGTGCCAGCAGCTTAGCGCGGGGGAATGAGCAGTTCTTC
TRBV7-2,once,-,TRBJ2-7,CASSLIRAYYYEQYF,TGTGCCAGCAGCTTAATCCGGGCTTACTACTACGAGCAGTACTTC
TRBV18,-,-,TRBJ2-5,CASSPLISGTRGGTQYF,TGTGCCAGCTCACCACTAATATCCGGGACTCGAGGGGGGACCCAGTACTTC
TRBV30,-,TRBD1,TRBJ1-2,CAYHRTGLKYGYTF,TGTGCCTACCATAGGACAGGGTTAAAGTATGGCTACACCTTC
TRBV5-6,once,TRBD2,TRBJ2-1,CASSLPAAGVRNEQFF,TGTGCCAGCAGCCTCCCGGCAGCGGGAGTCCGGAATGAGCAGTTCTTC
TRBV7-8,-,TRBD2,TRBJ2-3,CASSPRVTSGYTDTQYF,TGTGCCAGCAGCCCCCGGGTGACTAGCGGATACACAGATACGCAGTATTTT
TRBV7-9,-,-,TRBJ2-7,CASTQNSHSYEQYF,TGTGCCAGCACCCAAAACTCCCACTCCTACGAGCAGTACTTC
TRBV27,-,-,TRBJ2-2,CASTKGSGELFF,TGTGCCAGCACCAAGGGGTCCGGGGAGCTGTTTTTT